This T cell receptor (beta chain) was captured by sequencing in a study of blood T cell repertoires in COVID-19. CDR1 is MNHNS and CDR2 is SASEGT in the germline V gene. This CDR3 comprises 13 residues. Between the trimmed V and J ends, which lost 3 bases and 5 bases, there was a span of 7 bases. TCRdb's table, derived via immunoSEQ multiplex PCR, lists solely in-frame clones and lacks some. Here the sample spans 250,000 to 350,000 clones, 92% being singletons. The clonotype originates from a woman aged 25-40 years who had recovered from COVID-19. Sequenced material: PBMCs or T cells enriched from blood (not recorded which). This rearrangement joins TRBV6-1 to TRBJ1-4; no definite D call. For the CDR3, the DNA is TGTGCCAGCAGTGACAGCGCGAATGAAAAACTGTTTTTT. Translation gives CASSDSANEKLFF.